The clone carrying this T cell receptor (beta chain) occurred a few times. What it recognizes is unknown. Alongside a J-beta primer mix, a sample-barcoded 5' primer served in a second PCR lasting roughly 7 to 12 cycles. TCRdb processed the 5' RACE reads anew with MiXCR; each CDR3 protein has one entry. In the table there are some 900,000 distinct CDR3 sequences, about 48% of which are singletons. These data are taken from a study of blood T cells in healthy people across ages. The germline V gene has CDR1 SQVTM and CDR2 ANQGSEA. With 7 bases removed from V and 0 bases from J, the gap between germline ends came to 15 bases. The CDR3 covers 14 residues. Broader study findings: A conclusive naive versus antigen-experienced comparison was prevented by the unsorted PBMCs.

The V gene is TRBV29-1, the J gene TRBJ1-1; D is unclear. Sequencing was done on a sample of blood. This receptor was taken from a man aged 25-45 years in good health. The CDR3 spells CSARTGTMNTEAFF. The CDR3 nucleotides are TGCAGCGCTAGGACGGGCACTATGAACACTGAAGCTTTCTTT.